The next 11 T cell receptor beta chains were all read from a single sample in a study of shared clonotypes between healthy human individuals. The protocol was immunoSEQ multiplex PCR, while the TCRdb copy is restricted to in-frame clones and leaves out a portion. The sample includes millions of clones, approximately 90% of them seen just once. Source material: naive CD4+ T cells sorted from blood. As to subset: CD45RA+ positively selected. These receptors originate from a man aged 18 to 30 in good health.

The J gene is TRBJ1-6, the V gene TRBV10-3; 7 nucleotides align to TRBD1. Per germline, CDR1 ENHRY and CDR2 SYGVKD. The CDR3 totals 15 residues. After removal of 2 bases from V and 7 bases from J, the junction contained 5 bases not matched to a gene. CDR3 coding DNA: TGTGCCATCAGTGAGCACGGGACAGCAAATTCACCCCTCCACTTT. This gives the protein CAISEHGTANSPLHF.

J is TRBJ1-2 and V is TRBV6-5, with 9 bases fitting TRBD1. Trimming cost V 0 bases and J 6 bases; bases outside gene matches: 5. Germline lookup yields CDR1 MNHEY and CDR2 SVGAGI. The CDR3 extends over 15 amino acids. CDR3 DNA sequence: TGTGCCAGCAGTTACTCGGGGACAGGGAGAAATGGCTACACCTTC. Its translation is CASSYSGTGRNGYTF.

J is TRBJ1-3 and V is TRBV27; D uncertain. This CDR3 comprises 15 residues. The V end was cut by 5 bases, the J end by 2 bases, with 13 bases between. Germline V CDR1 and CDR2: MNHEY, SMNVEV (reference sequence). This CDR3 reads CASSPTPGTGNTIYF. The CDR3 bases are TGTGCCAGCAGTCCTACCCCGGGAACTGGAAACACCATATATTTT.

About this clone: Additional DNA sequences in this sample encode the identical CDR3. This chain joins TRBV20-1 and TRBJ1-2; D ambiguous. Germline CDR1 and CDR2: DFQATT and SNEGSKA (reference sequence). V gave up 3 bases and J gave up 4 bases, with 6 bases separating them. The CDR3 is 11 residues long. The chain's CDR3 is CSASGSYGYTF. The CDR3 DNA reads TGCAGTGCTAGCGGCAGCTATGGCTACACCTTC.

The V call is TRBV7-6, the J call TRBJ2-3, with D perhaps matching TRBD2 (5 bases). The CDR3 length is 14 residues. CDR1 is SGHVS and CDR2 is FNYEAQ in the germline V gene. V gave up 5 bases and J gave up 2 bases, with 11 bases separating them. The CDR3 bases are TGTGCCAGCAGCCGATGGGAGACCACAGATACGCAGTATTTT. It translates to CASSRWETTDTQYF.

This clone has just one count. V and J are TRBV6-5 and TRBJ1-1; D gene uncertain. Germline CDR1 is MNHEY and CDR2 is SVGAGI. CDR3 size: 12 residues. V dropped 7 bases and J dropped 1 base, with 7 bases sitting between them. The CDR3 loop is CASISQNTEAFF. In DNA, the CDR3 is TGTGCCAGCATCTCACAGAACACTGAAGCTTTCTTT.

V is TRBV5-1 and J is TRBJ1-2, with a tentative D call TRBD1 (5 bases). V gave up 4 bases and J gave up 5 bases, with 18 bases separating them. Germline CDR1 is SGHRS and CDR2 is YFSETQ. There are 15 residues in the CDR3. For the CDR3, the DNA is TGCGCCAGCAGCCCCCGATCGGGGGTTCCTTATGGCTACACCTTC. Protein: CASSPRSGVPYGYTF. The full variable domain, completed using reference TRBV5-1 and TRBJ1-2, is KAGVTQTPRYLIKTRGQQVTLSCSPISGHRSVSWYQQTPGQGLQFLFEYFSETQRNKGNFPGRFSGRQFSNSRSEMNVSTLELGDSALYLCASSPRSGVPYGYTFGSGTRLTVV.

As to this clone: This sample includes further DNA sequences coding for the same CDR3. The chain recombines TRBV10-3 with TRBJ1-1; D is undetermined. The germline V gene has CDR1 ENHRY and CDR2 SYGVKD. The CDR3 sequence is 11 residues long. The V and J ends lost 2 bases and 7 bases respectively, with 5 bases between them. In DNA, the CDR3 is TGTGCCATCAGTGAGGGGGATGAAGCTTTCTTT. It encodes CAISEGDEAFF.

With regard to this clone: The sample carries other DNA sequences with the same CDR3. The V call is TRBV6-5, the J call TRBJ1-5; the D gene is possibly TRBD1 (5 bases). This CDR3 region has 15 residues. The V end was cut by 2 bases, the J end by 0 bases, with 8 bases between. Per germline, CDR1 MNHEY and CDR2 SVGAGI. The CDR3 is CASSYDRNSNQPQHF. The CDR3 bases are TGTGCCAGCAGTTACGACAGAAATAGCAATCAGCCCCAGCATTTT.

The V and J genes are TRBV7-3 and TRBJ2-7, with D perhaps matching TRBD2 (6 bases). This CDR3 spans 13 amino acids. The V end lost 5 bases, the J end lost 6 bases, and 14 bases lay between the germline ends. Germline loops: CDR1 SGHTA, CDR2 FQGTGA. This CDR3 is CASSPHGGFEQYF. CDR3 bases: TGTGCCAGCAGCCCCCATGGGGGGTTCGAGCAGTACTTC.

The V call is TRBV7-2, the J call TRBJ2-3, with a weak D call TRBD2 (5 bases). In germline, CDR1 is SGHTA, CDR2 FQGNSA. V was shortened by 2 bases and J by 3 bases, with 18 bases between the two germline ends. This CDR3 spans 17 amino acids. The CDR3 is CASSLSGNLGGTDTQYF. The CDR3 nucleotides are TGTGCCAGCAGCTTATCGGGTAACCTAGGAGGTACAGATACGCAGTATTTT. The full variable domain, rest sourced from reference TRBV7-2 and TRBJ2-3, is GAGVSQSPSNKVTEKGKDVELRCDPISGHTALYWYRQSLGQGLEFLIYFQGNSAPDKSGLPSDRFSAERTGGSVSTLTIQRTQQEDSAVYLCASSLSGNLGGTDTQYFGPGTRLTVL.